Reported below is one TCR beta chain. Its specificity is not known. This specimen belongs to a study of cytomegalovirus exposure and HLA in healthy donors. The CDR3 spans 15 residues. The V and J ends lost 4 bases and 6 bases, in that order; junction bases with no gene match: 6. Germline lookup yields CDR1 MDHEN and CDR2 SYDVKM. PCR primers comprised 60 Vbeta and 13 Jbeta primers. The data were produced by immunoSEQ multiplex PCR, yet TCRdb's version contains in-frame clones alone and is incomplete. The table has around 120,000 clones, roughly 65% seen once. Study-wide results and limits: A previous analysis found most TCR beta V segments productive roughly 90% or roughly 30% of the time. Reported performance of the classifier showed diagnosis of cytomegalovirus status with high specificity and sensitivity. In a later analysis, the majority of CMV-associated beta chains seemingly showed HLA restriction.

The sequence was collected from a man aged 40-55 years in good health and CMV-seropositive. The chain employs TRBV28 and TRBJ2-2; TRBD1 aligns across 9 bases. Source material: PBMCs. The CDR3 reads CASSSGDRESGELFF. The CDR3 DNA follows: TGTGCCAGCAGTTCCGGGGACAGGGAATCCGGGGAGCTGTTTTTT.